This TCR beta chain stems from a study of regulatory T cells in long-lasting Graves disease (dated by TCRdb to the early 2020s). Concerning the study at large: Persistent Graves' disease was defined as antithyroid drug treatment for over 5 years with persistently positive TSH receptor autoantibodies. A total of some 33 samples were covered by TCR sequencing, comprising some 13 persistent and approximately 20 newly diagnosed Graves' disease patients. Antithyroid drugs had been taken for 8.5 to 11 years on average by persistent Graves' disease patients in the clinical cohort. Patients with persistent Graves' disease were compared with patients with newly diagnosed Graves' disease using TCR sequencing and RNA sequencing of peripheral blood. The study took place in China and was registered as a clinical trial. Study-level results and caveats: Compared with newly diagnosed patients, persistent Graves' disease patients had lower TCR Shannon entropy and fewer highly expanded clones, which suggests clonal expansion. Sequencing and analysis were restricted to the TCR beta chain. Preferential use of TRBV28, TRBJ1-2 and TRBJ2-5 was observed in persistent disease, whereas TRBV20-1 and TRBJ2-1 were favored in newly diagnosed disease. Peripheral blood alone was examined, since thyroid tissue, which constituted the primary lesion, could not be accessed. More public clonotypes were shared among persistent patients (more than 2,500) than among newly diagnosed patients (966). The authors noted that the small sample size was a limitation that may lower accuracy.

Libraries came from multiplex PCR. TCRdb records Illumina HiSeq 4000 as the sequencer. TCR beta libraries were built with iRepertoire HTBI primers and Arm-PCR amplification of CDR3 regions. Gel purification was performed on PCR products prior to sequencing. The paper's data handling went like this. Gene usage analysis of CDR3 amino acid clonotypes relied on the 60 or so TRBV and 15 or so TRBJ segments identified across samples. COPE and FqMerger were used to merge the filtered high-quality paired reads into contigs. BLAST was used to align contigs to the IMGT TRBV, TRBD and TRBJ reference genes, and CDR3 was defined following IMGT. Highly expanded clones were defined as clonotypes with a frequency above 0.1%. Repertoire diversity was measured by Shannon entropy, and V-J evenness by the Gini coefficient. Clonotypes shared by more than one individual were considered public. TCRdb redid the processing of the public reads, applying fastp at Q25 and MiXCR, and retained in-frame beta chains. A single entry per CDR3 protein holds the most common genes and DNA from its merged rows. The V and J calls and clone size come from TCRdb's table, not from the authors' own analysis. Within this sample are about 400,000 distinct CDR3 sequences, with more than 20% of them counted one time only. The biggest ten clones account for less than 25% of the sample.

Spanning cysteine to phenylalanine, the CDR3 consists of 13 amino acids. Just CDR3 DNA is preserved here, 39 bases in frame from base 1. The sample's time point label is to be understood as: persistent/refractory GD, antithyroid drugs over 5 years with positive TRAb. For both TCR sequencing and RNA sequencing, RNA was extracted from PBMCs in TRIzol. Graves' disease was diagnosed according to American Thyroid Association guidelines. Patients were recruited from an endocrinology department in Xi'an, China. Each patient gave 9 to 10 milliliters of peripheral blood, collected in an EDTA anticoagulant tube. Ficoll Paque Plus density gradient separation was used to isolate PBMCs, and no additional T cell sorting was done. An Agilent 2100 Bioanalyzer and agarose gel were used to assess RNA quality, and a NanoDrop 2000 was used to measure RNA concentration. As for this clonotype: Its recognized antigen is unknown. A read error may explain this, as a much larger clone is one base away.

This receptor was identified in a female donor with Graves disease. This chain is built from TRBV12-3 or TRBV12-4 and TRBJ1-2; the D gene remains uncertain. The sequencing here drew on peripheral blood mononuclear cells (PBMCs), taken when the disease was refractory, from a patient treated with antithyroid drugs. For the CDR3, the sequence is CTSSAIFAEGYTF. Here is the DNA: TGTACCAGCAGCGCGATCTTCGCCGAGGGCTACACCTTC.